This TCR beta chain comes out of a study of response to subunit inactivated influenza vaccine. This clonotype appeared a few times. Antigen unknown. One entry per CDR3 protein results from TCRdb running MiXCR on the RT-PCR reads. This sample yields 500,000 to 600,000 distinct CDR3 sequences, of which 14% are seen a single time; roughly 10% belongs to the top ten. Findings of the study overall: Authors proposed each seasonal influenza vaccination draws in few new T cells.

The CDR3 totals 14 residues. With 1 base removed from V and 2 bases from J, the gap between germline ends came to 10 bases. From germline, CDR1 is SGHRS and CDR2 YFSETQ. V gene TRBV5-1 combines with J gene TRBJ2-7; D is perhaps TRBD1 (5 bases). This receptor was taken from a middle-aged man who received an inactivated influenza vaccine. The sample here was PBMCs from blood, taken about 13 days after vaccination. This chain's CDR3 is CASSLIKGAYEQYF. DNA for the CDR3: TGCGCCAGCAGCTTGATAAAAGGGGCCTACGAGCAGTACTTC.